The clone carrying this T cell receptor beta chain showed up many times. A junction boundary mismatches the germline segment, possibly from a read error. The record originates from a study of blood T cell repertoires in COVID-19. Study summary: Material from acute and convalescent COVID-19 was sourced from the United States, Italy and Spain. Sample material is recorded as cDNA or gDNA derived from T cells, B-cell-depleted T cells, or PBMCs.

In the authors' workflow: Quantification of nucleated cells was approximated via reference gene primer amplification. Sequencing was performed with immunoSEQ multiplex PCR; in TCRdb, only in-frame clones are kept and a portion is missing. V and J calls and clone size are given by that table; D and trimming were obtained from the DNA. The data show 270,000 or so clones, with more than 70% seen just once and about 3.4% held by the top ten. The CDR3 contains 15 residues. Germline loops: CDR1 SSHAT, CDR2 FNYEAQ (reference sequence). This chain connects TRBV7-7 to TRBJ2-3; D ambiguous. The receptor's source is a woman younger than 30 with acute or convalescent COVID-19. The sample comprised peripheral blood. The CDR3 region is CASSTSDLLTDTQYF. The CDR3 DNA reads TGTGCTAGCAGCACGAGCGACCTGCTCACAGATACGCAGTATTTT.